Below, 28 T cell receptor beta chains from the same sample are listed, as sequenced in a study of blood T cell repertoires in COVID-19 (dated by TCRdb to between 2020 and 2021). The library relied on the immunoSEQ multiplex PCR assay. The clones in this table, taken by TCRdb from immuneACCESS, are in-frame only. Not every clone is retained; where verified, under half of the shortfall comes from an unresolved V gene, and the cause of the rest is unknown. This sample has more than 55,000 clones in its table, and around 73% of those were observed once. The ten largest account for approximately 21% of the sample. Sequences were obtained from peripheral blood. The receptors stem from a man older than 75 with active or convalescent COVID-19.

The V call is TRBV4-2, the J call TRBJ2-1, with 12 bases lining up with TRBD2. The CDR3 extends over 17 amino acids. From germline, CDR1 is LGHNA and CDR2 YNFKEQ. Losses at the gene ends were 0 bases for V and 8 bases for J; bases not matched to a gene: 8. CDR3 sequence (DNA): TGTGCCAGCAGCCAAGATACTAGCGGGGGGATTATGTATGAGCAGTTCTTC. Translated, it gives CASSQDTSGGIMYEQFF.

This chain joins TRBV10-3 and TRBJ1-1; D not resolved. The CDR3 sequence is 13 residues long. Trimming took 0 bases from V and 4 from J, leaving 6 bases between them. Germline loops: CDR1 ENHRY, CDR2 SYGVKD. The CDR3 is CAISESVGTEAFF. CDR3 DNA sequence: TGTGCCATCAGTGAGTCGGTCGGCACTGAAGCTTTCTTT.

The gene calls are TRBV29-1 and TRBJ2-1; a possible D gene is TRBD2 (5 bases). This CDR3 has 16 amino acids. The germline CDR1 and CDR2 sequences are SQVTM and ANQGSEA. Trimming cost V 6 bases and J 0 bases, with 18 bases left between them. This CDR3 reads CSVPPVGDSSYNEQFF. In DNA, the CDR3 is TGCAGCGTCCCCCCGGTCGGGGATAGCTCCTACAATGAGCAGTTCTTC.

This clone was seen once. The chain joins TRBV19 to TRBJ2-1, with 16 bases that match TRBD2. V was pared by 5 bases and J by 7 bases, with 5 bases of the junction left unmatched. In germline, CDR1 is LNHDA, CDR2 SQIVND (reference sequence). The CDR3 runs 16 residues. CDR3 loop: CASSQGLAGGLNEQFF. In nucleotides, the CDR3 is TGTGCCAGTAGTCAGGGACTAGCGGGGGGGCTGAATGAGCAGTTCTTC.

This chain uses TRBV25-1 with TRBJ2-5; 11 bases fit TRBD2. With 8 bases clipped from V and 4 bases from J, the junction kept 0 bases outside the gene matches. This CDR3 is built from 12 residues. CDR1 is MGHDK and CDR2 is SYGVNS in the germline V gene. The CDR3 region has the DNA TGTGCCAGCGGGACTAGCGGAGAGACCCAGTACTTC. Residues: CASGTSGETQYF.

The chain recombines TRBV24-1 with TRBJ2-1; D gene uncertain. CDR1 is KGHDR, CDR2 SFDVKD, per germline. There are 14 residues in the CDR3. The ends were cut back, 7 bases at V and 8 bases at J, with 17 bases in the middle. The DNA of the CDR3 is TGTGCCACCAGCGAACTTCCTCGAACCGATGAGCAGTTCTTC. Its translation is CATSELPRTDEQFF.

This chain links TRBV19 with TRBJ2-7; 9 bases line up with TRBD2. Per germline, CDR1 LNHDA and CDR2 SQIVND (reference sequence). The J segment lost 0 bases and the V segment lost 3 bases, leaving 3 bases of the junction unmatched. CDR3 size: 15 residues. The CDR3: CASSMGTSLSYEQYF. In DNA form, the CDR3 reads TGTGCCAGTAGTATGGGGACTAGCCTCTCCTACGAGCAGTACTTC. The full variable domain, completed using reference TRBV19 and TRBJ2-7, is DGGITQSPKYLFRKEGQNVTLSCEQNLNHDAMYWYRQDPGQGLRLIYYSQIVNDFQKGDIAEGYSVSREKKESFPLTVTSAQKNPTAFYLCASSMGTSLSYEQYFGPGTRLTVT.

This clone has just one count. The J gene is TRBJ2-2, the V gene TRBV7-8, with TRBD1 matching 9 bases. CDR1 is SGHVS, CDR2 FQNEAQ, per germline. The CDR3 totals 18 residues. The trim removed 3 bases at V and 3 bases at J, leaving 11 bases unmatched. The CDR3 protein is CASSFPTTTGGDTGELFF. The CDR3 bases are TGTGCCAGCAGCTTCCCCACTACCACAGGGGGCGACACCGGGGAGCTGTTTTTT. The whole variable domain, remainder taken from reference TRBV7-8 and TRBJ2-2, is GAGVSQSPRYKVAKRGQDVALRCDPISGHVSLFWYQQALGQGPEFLTYFQNEAQLDKSGLPSDRFFAERPEGSVSTLKIQRTQQEDSAVYLCASSFPTTTGGDTGELFFGEGSRLTVL.

CDR3 loop: CASSDGNTGELFF. CDR3 DNA: TGTGCCAGCAGTGACGGGAACACCGGGGAGCTGTTTTTT. The chain recombines TRBV6-1 with TRBJ2-2; the D is unclear. The V end lost 3 bases, the J end lost 1 base, and 3 bases lay between the germline ends. The V gene's germline CDR1 is MNHNS and CDR2 SASEGT. The CDR3 is 13 amino acids.

This chain links TRBV9 with TRBJ2-7; 8 bases map to TRBD2. The CDR3 has 15 residues. The trim removed 4 bases at V and 0 bases at J, leaving 6 bases unmatched. CDR1 and CDR2 from the germline V gene are SGDLS and YYNGEE. CDR3 region: CASSFSAGGSYEQYF. The DNA for the CDR3 is TGTGCCAGCAGCTTCTCCGCGGGGGGCTCCTACGAGCAGTACTTC.

This sequence joins TRBV7-2 and TRBJ2-5; TRBD2 matches at 7 bases. CDR1 is SGHTA and CDR2 is FQGNSA in the germline V gene. The trim removed 5 bases at V and 3 bases at J, leaving 6 bases unmatched. The CDR3 is made up of 14 amino acids. The CDR3 protein is CASSPPGGEETQYF. CDR3 DNA: TGTGCCAGCAGCCCCCCGGGGGGAGAAGAGACCCAGTACTTC.

The chain has TRBV7-9 and TRBJ2-7; the match to TRBD2 covers 7 bases. CDR1 SEHNR and CDR2 FQNEAQ come from the germline V gene (reference sequence). The CDR3 spans 13 residues. J lost 7 bases, V lost 1 base, and 4 bases had no gene match. The CDR3 DNA reads TGTGCCAGCAGCTTAGATGGGGGGGTTGAGCAGTACTTC. Encoded protein: CASSLDGGVEQYF.

The CDR3 nucleotides read TGTGCCAGCAGTCCCGGGTCCGGGTATGGCTACACCTTC. It yields the protein CASSPGSGYGYTF. This sequence joins TRBV2 and TRBJ1-2, with D unresolved. Trimming left V 5 bases short and J 5 bases short, with 12 bases between. Germline V CDR1 and CDR2: SNHLY, FYNNEI. This CDR3 is built from 13 residues.

The chain has TRBV10-1 and TRBJ2-7; 10 nucleotides agree with TRBD1. The CDR3 is 15 amino acids. CDR1 WNHNN and CDR2 SYGVQD come from the germline V gene (reference sequence). Losses at the gene ends were 3 bases for V and 3 bases for J; bases not matched to a gene: 5. In DNA, the CDR3 is TGCGCCAGCAGTGACCCGGGACAGGGGAACTACGAGCAGTACTTC. Translated: CASSDPGQGNYEQYF.

The J gene is TRBJ1-2, the V gene TRBV24-1; TRBD1 is a possible D gene (5 bases). The V and J ends lost 5 bases and 10 bases respectively, with 25 bases between them. Germline assignment: CDR1 KGHDR and CDR2 SFDVKD. The CDR3 is 16 amino acids. CDR3 in DNA: TGTGCCACCAGTGTTGGCCACCAGGGCGGCCTTGGTAACTACACCTTC. This codes for CATSVGHQGGLGNYTF.

V usage is TRBV10-3 and J usage is TRBJ2-5; TRBD1 is a possible D gene (6 bases). Trimming stripped 0 bases from V and 1 base from J, with 6 bases between. Germline assignment: CDR1 ENHRY and CDR2 SYGVKD. The CDR3 consists of 14 residues. The DNA for the CDR3 is TGTGCCATCAGTGAGTCGGGGGCCCAAGAGACCCAGTACTTC. It specifies CAISESGAQETQYF.

This clone was found a few times. The chain employs TRBV19 and TRBJ2-5, with 8 nucleotides matching TRBD1. Germline CDR1 LNHDA, CDR2 SQIVND (reference sequence). CDR3 length equals 15 residues. V shed 4 bases and J 3 bases; nucleotides not matched to a gene: 7. This chain's CDR3 is CASSTIGQGEETQYF. The CDR3 nucleotides are TGTGCCAGTAGTACAATAGGACAGGGAGAAGAGACCCAGTACTTC.

This rearrangement joins TRBV2 to TRBJ2-3, with 7 bases aligning to TRBD2. V was pared by 6 bases and J by 5 bases, with 8 bases of the junction left unmatched. Germline lookup yields CDR1 SNHLY and CDR2 FYNNEI. This CDR3 region has 14 residues. CDR3 protein: CASSAHGTKDTQYF. DNA for the CDR3: TGTGCCAGCAGCGCTCACGGGACTAAAGATACGCAGTATTTT. Full variable domain (rest looked up from reference TRBV2 and TRBJ2-3): EPEVTQTPSHQVTQMGQEVILRCVPISNHLYFYWYRQILGQKVEFLVSFYNNEISEKSEIFDDQFSVERPDGSNFTLKIRSTKLEDSAMYFCASSAHGTKDTQYFGPGTRLTVL.

V usage is TRBV6-1 and J usage is TRBJ2-1; 8 bases agree with TRBD1. V lost 2 bases to trimming and J lost 3 bases; unmatched junction nucleotides: 12. The germline CDR1 and CDR2 sequences are MNHNS and SASEGT. The CDR3 runs to 18 residues. This CDR3 reads CASSEQFGAGGVYNEQFF. The CDR3 DNA reads as TGTGCCAGCAGTGAACAGTTCGGCGCAGGGGGCGTCTACAATGAGCAGTTCTTC.

This clone showed up just a few times. The rearrangement joins TRBV4-2 to TRBJ2-3; 7 positions match TRBD1. The V gene's germline CDR1 is LGHNA and CDR2 YNFKEQ. Trimming cost V 0 bases and J 3 bases; bases outside gene matches: 6. This CDR3 contains 16 residues. The CDR3, as DNA: TGTGCCAGCAGCCAAGACTTGACAGGGATTACAGATACGCAGTATTTT. This translates into CASSQDLTGITDTQYF.

The chain is built from TRBV4-1 and TRBJ2-5; D might be TRBD2 (6 bases). Trimming cost V 1 base and J 1 base, with 13 bases left between them. Germline CDR1 is MGHRA and CDR2 is YSYEKL. The length of the CDR3 is 16 residues. Written as DNA, the CDR3 is TGCGCCAGCAGCCAAGGGGTCCAAGCGGGCCAAGAGACCCAGTACTTC. Translated, it gives CASSQGVQAGQETQYF.

J is TRBJ2-2 and V is TRBV5-5, with D tentatively TRBD1 (5 bases). Germline V CDR1 and CDR2: SGHKS, YYEKEE (reference sequence). V dropped 2 bases and J dropped 7 bases, with 12 bases sitting between them. The CDR3 covers 14 residues. CDR3: CASSFAGHGGELFF. The DNA for the CDR3 is TGTGCCAGCAGCTTCGCAGGGCATGGCGGGGAGCTGTTTTTT.

V gene TRBV5-1 combines with J gene TRBJ2-2; 14 positions match TRBD2. This CDR3 is built from 18 residues. Trimming took 4 bases from V and 3 from J; bases not matched to a gene: 8. Germline V CDR1 and CDR2: SGHRS, YFSETQ. CDR3 nucleotides: TGCGCCAGCAGCGGGAGGACTAGCGGGGGGAGAGACACCGGGGAGCTGTTTTTT. Its translation is CASSGRTSGGRDTGELFF.

This clone was picked up a small number of times. Here the CDR3 reads CSVDLVDEQFF. The DNA of the CDR3 is TGCAGCGTTGACCTAGTAGATGAGCAGTTCTTC. The rearrangement uses TRBV29-1 and TRBJ2-1; D remains unclear. From germline, CDR1 is SQVTM and CDR2 ANQGSEA. This CDR3 has 11 residues. V lost 3 bases, J lost 8 bases, and 8 bases lay in between.

The chain is built from TRBV5-1 and TRBJ1-1; maybe TRBD1 (5 bases). The CDR3 is 15 residues long. The germline V gene has CDR1 SGHRS and CDR2 YFSETQ. With 3 bases removed from V and 5 bases from J, the gap between germline ends came to 17 bases. The CDR3 reads CASSSGQGVRTEAFF. For the CDR3, the DNA is TGCGCCAGCAGCTCCGGACAAGGCGTCCGGACTGAAGCTTTCTTT.

The chain's CDR3 is CASSVAPDEQFF. CDR3 bases: TGTGCCAGCAGCGTAGCGCCAGATGAGCAGTTCTTC. The V and J genes are TRBV9 and TRBJ2-1; D unclear. Trimming shortened V by 0 bases and J by 8 bases, and 6 bases separated the two germline ends. This CDR3 spans 12 amino acids. Germline V CDR1 and CDR2: SGDLS, YYNGEE.

The chain recombines TRBV9 with TRBJ2-5, with TRBD2 matching 16 bases. V trimming: 3 bases; J trimming: 7 bases; junction bases outside the gene matches: 6. The CDR3 has 16 amino acids. Germline-derived CDR1 and CDR2 are SGDLS and YYNGEE. CDR3 sequence: CASSEGLAGGIWTQYF. The CDR3 region has the DNA TGTGCCAGCAGCGAGGGACTAGCGGGGGGGATATGGACCCAGTACTTC.

This clone came up a few times. This sequence joins TRBV6-4 and TRBJ2-7; 7 nucleotides line up with TRBD2. V trimming: 5 bases; J trimming: 3 bases; junction bases outside the gene matches: 4. The CDR3 sequence is 13 residues long. Germline CDR1 is MRHNA and CDR2 is SNTAGT. The CDR3 here is CASSFREGYEQYF. The CDR3 region has the DNA TGTGCCAGCAGTTTTAGGGAGGGCTACGAGCAGTACTTC.